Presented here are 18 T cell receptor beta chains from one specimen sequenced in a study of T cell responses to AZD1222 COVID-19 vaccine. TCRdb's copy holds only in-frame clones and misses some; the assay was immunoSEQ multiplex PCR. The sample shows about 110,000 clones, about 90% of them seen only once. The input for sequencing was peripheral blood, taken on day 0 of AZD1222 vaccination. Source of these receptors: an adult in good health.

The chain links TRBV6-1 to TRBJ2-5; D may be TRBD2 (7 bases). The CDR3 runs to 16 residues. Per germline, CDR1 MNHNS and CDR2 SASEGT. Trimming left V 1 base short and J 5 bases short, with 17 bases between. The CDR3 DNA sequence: TGTGCCAGCAGTGAAGGGGGGCAGCGGGGTCAGGAGACCCAGTACTTC. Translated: CASSEGGQRGQETQYF.

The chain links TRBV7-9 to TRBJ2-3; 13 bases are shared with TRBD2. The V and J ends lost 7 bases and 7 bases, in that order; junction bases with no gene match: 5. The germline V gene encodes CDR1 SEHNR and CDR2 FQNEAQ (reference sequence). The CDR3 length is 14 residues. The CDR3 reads CASKTSGRRNTQYF. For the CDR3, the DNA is TGTGCCAGCAAGACTAGCGGGAGGAGAAATACGCAGTATTTT.

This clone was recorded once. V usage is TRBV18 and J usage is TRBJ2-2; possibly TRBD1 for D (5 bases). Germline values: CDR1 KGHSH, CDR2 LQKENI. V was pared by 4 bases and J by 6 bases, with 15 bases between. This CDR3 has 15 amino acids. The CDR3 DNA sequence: TGTGCCAGCTCACGCGACAGCAGTCACGCCGGGGAGCTGTTTTTT. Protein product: CASSRDSSHAGELFF.

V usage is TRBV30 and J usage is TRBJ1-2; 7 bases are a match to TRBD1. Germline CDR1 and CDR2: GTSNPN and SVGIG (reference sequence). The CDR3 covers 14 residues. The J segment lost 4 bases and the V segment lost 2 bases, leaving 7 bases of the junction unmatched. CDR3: CAWSRNRGSYGYTF. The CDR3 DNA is TGTGCCTGGAGTAGAAACAGGGGCTCCTATGGCTACACCTTC.

For the CDR3, the DNA is TGTGCCTGGAGTGTACTAGCGGGAGGAGAGCAGTTCTTC. This gives the protein CAWSVLAGGEQFF. J is TRBJ2-1 and V is TRBV30; 12 bases align to TRBD2. The germline gives CDR1 GTSNPN, CDR2 SVGIG (reference sequence). Unmatched junction bases numbered 1, after V lost 0 bases and J lost 10 bases. There are 13 residues in the CDR3.

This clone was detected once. The DNA of the CDR3 is TGTGCCAGCAGCTACCAGGGGGCACCCGGGGAGCTGTTTTTT. Its translation: CASSYQGAPGELFF. The chain is built from TRBV5-4 and TRBJ2-2; 8 bases map to TRBD1. Germline trimming cut 3 bases from V and 6 bases from J; bases unmatched to any gene: 4. Germline V gene lookup returns CDR1 SGHNT and CDR2 YYREEE (reference sequence). The CDR3 totals 14 residues.

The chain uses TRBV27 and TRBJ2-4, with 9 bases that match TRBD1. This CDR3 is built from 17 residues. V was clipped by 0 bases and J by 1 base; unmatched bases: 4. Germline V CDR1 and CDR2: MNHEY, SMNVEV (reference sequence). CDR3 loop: CASSLSHGTGAKNIQYF. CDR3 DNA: TGTGCCAGCAGTTTATCCCATGGGACAGGGGCCAAAAACATTCAGTACTTC.

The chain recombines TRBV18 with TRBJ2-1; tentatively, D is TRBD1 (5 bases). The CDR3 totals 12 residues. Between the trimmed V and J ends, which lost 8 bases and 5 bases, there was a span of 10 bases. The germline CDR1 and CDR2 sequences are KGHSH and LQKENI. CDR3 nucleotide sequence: TGTGCCAGCCTAAGACAGAACAATGAGCAGTTCTTC. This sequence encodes CASLRQNNEQFF.

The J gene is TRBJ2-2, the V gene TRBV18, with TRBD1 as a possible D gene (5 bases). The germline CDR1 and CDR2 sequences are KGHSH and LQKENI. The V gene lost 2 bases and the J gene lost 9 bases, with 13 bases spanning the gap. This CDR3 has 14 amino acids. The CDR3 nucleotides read TGTGCCAGCTCACCATTCACAGGTGTCAGGGAGCTGTTTTTT. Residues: CASSPFTGVRELFF.

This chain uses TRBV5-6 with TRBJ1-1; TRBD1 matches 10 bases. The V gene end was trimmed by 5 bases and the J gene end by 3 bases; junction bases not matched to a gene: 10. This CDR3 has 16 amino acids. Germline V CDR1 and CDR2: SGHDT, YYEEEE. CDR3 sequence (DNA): TGTGCCAGCAGTCCCCATCCGACAGGGGGCGACACTGAAGCTTTCTTT. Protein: CASSPHPTGGDTEAFF.

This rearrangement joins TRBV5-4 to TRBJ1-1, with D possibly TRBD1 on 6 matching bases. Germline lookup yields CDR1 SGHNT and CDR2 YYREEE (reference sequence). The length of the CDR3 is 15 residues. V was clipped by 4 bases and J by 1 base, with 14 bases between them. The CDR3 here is CASSAMGQTNTEAFF. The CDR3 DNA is TGTGCCAGCAGCGCCATGGGACAAACGAACACTGAAGCTTTCTTT.

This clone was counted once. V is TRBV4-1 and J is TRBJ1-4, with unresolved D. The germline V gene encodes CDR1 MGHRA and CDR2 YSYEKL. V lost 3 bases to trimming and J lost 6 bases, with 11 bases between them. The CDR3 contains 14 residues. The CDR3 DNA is TGCGCCAGCAGCCAGCCTCTGGGTGATGAAAAACTGTTTTTT. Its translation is CASSQPLGDEKLFF.

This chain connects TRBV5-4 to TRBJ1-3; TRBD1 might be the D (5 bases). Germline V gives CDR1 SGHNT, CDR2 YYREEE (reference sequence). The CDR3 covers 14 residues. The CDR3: CGSSLDLGQGTIYF. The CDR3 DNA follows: TGTGGTAGCAGCCTCGATCTGGGTCAGGGCACCATATATTTT.

This CDR3 is CASSYSGQGYEKLFF. The CDR3 DNA sequence: TGTGCCAGCAGTTACTCGGGACAGGGTTATGAAAAACTGTTTTTT. The chain uses TRBV6-5 and TRBJ1-4; the match to TRBD1 covers 9 bases. Unmatched junction bases numbered 2, after V lost 0 bases and J lost 6 bases. In germline, CDR1 is MNHEY, CDR2 SVGAGI. The CDR3 has 15 residues.

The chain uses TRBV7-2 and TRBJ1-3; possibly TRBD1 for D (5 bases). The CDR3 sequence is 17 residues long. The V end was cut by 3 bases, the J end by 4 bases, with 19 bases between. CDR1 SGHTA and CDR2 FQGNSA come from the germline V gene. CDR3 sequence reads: CASSFMLRWGGGNTIYF. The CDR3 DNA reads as TGTGCCAGCAGCTTTATGCTACGATGGGGGGGAGGAAACACCATATATTTT.

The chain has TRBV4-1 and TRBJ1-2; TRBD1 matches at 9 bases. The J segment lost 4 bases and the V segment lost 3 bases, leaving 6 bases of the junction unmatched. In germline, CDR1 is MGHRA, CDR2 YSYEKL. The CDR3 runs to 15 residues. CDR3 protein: CASSHQPGQGYGYTF. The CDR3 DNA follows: TGCGCCAGCAGCCACCAGCCGGGACAGGGCTATGGCTACACCTTC.

Here the CDR3 DNA reads TGCAGCGTTGAACCTAGCGGGAGATCGGAAAACACCGGGGAGCTGTTTTTT. It encodes CSVEPSGRSENTGELFF. The V and J genes are TRBV29-1 and TRBJ2-2; 10 bases fit TRBD2. Per germline, CDR1 SQVTM and CDR2 ANQGSEA. The CDR3 runs to 17 residues. V was pared by 2 bases and J by 2 bases, with 8 bases of the junction left unmatched.

CDR3 nucleotide sequence: TGCGCCAGCAGCTTGAACGGGGAACAAGAGACCCAGTACTTC. Its protein product is CASSLNGEQETQYF. The chain combines TRBV5-1 with TRBJ2-5; D may be TRBD2 (5 bases). The germline V gene has CDR1 SGHRS and CDR2 YFSETQ. V was pared by 1 base and J by 2 bases, with 9 bases between. The CDR3 spans 14 residues.